Detailed here is one TCR beta chain. This record belongs to a study of shared clonotypes between healthy human individuals. Measured with immunoSEQ multiplex PCR; TCRdb has only the in-frame clones, and not every one. The sample records some 2,100,000 clones, approximately 94% being singletons. This CDR3 is 13 amino acids long. Germline trimming cut 0 bases from V and 12 bases from J; bases unmatched to any gene: 2. The germline CDR1 and CDR2 sequences are LGHNA and YNFKEQ. This chain joins TRBV4-2 and TRBJ1-6; 7 positions agree with TRBD1. Sequenced sample: naive CD4+ T cells sorted from blood. Subset meaning: CD45RA+ positively selected. This TCR was recovered from a man between 18 and 29 years old in good health. CDR3 coding DNA: TGTGCCAGCAGCCAAGAGACAGGGCGACCCCTCCACTTT. Protein product: CASSQETGRPLHF.